This note documents a single T cell receptor (beta chain) sequence. Antigen: not known. The V gene's germline CDR1 is SGHNT and CDR2 YYREEE (reference sequence). The J segment lost 5 bases and the V segment lost 5 bases, leaving 4 bases of the junction unmatched. The CDR3 totals 14 residues. The sample originates from a study of cytomegalovirus exposure and HLA in healthy donors. Study details: The approximately 130 validation repertoires matched the 666 first-cohort repertoires in platform, a later analysis reported.

Here immunoSEQ multiplex PCR was the method, and the copy in TCRdb shows in-frame clones only, minus some. The sample has some 130,000 clones, about 83% seen once. General study results and limits: The listing of 150 to 200 TCR beta chains classed them as cytomegalovirus-associated. Subsequent analysis of the roughly 120 validation repertoires found a tendency for first-cohort TCR clusters to co-occur.

The gene calls are TRBV5-4 and TRBJ1-4; 9 bases are shared with TRBD1. Sequencing was performed on PBMCs. This clonotype was sampled from a woman younger than 45 in good health and CMV-seronegative. The CDR3 is CASRGDRANEKLFF. CDR3 nucleotide sequence: TGTGCCAGCAGGGGGGACAGGGCAAATGAAAAACTGTTTTTT.